This T cell receptor (beta chain) emerged from a study of T cells in Graves' hyperthyroidism and ophthalmopathy. Study-level findings and limits: For ophthalmopathy, model prediction preceded onset by a median around six months.

CDR1 is DFQATT and CDR2 is SNEGSKA in the germline V gene (reference sequence). The V and J ends lost 0 bases and 6 bases, in that order; junction bases with no gene match: 9. This CDR3 spans 16 amino acids. Researchers amplified the TCR beta CDR3 regions from RNA transcripts. The HTBI primer set served for first-round RT-PCR of the TCR CDR3. TCRdb recomputed calls from the multiplex PCR reads with MiXCR, one row per CDR3 protein. The sample carries around 560,000 distinct CDR3 sequences, about a sixth recorded once. As concerns this clonotype: No antigen is known for it.

Across 18 months, stable Graves' hyperthyroidism was marked by no progression to ophthalmopathy. This clonotype was obtained from a woman between 18 and 29 years old with Graves' hyperthyroidism. The chain couples TRBV20-1 to TRBJ1-5; 9 bases fit TRBD1. Sequenced sample: blood. The CDR3 sequence is CSARDPRDRVFQPQHF. CDR3 sequence (DNA): TGCAGTGCTAGAGATCCCCGGGACAGGGTTTTTCAGCCCCAGCATTTT.